One sample yielded the 15 T cell receptor beta chains listed below, sequenced in a study of T cell clonality in common variable immunodeficiency. Generated by immunoSEQ multiplex PCR, the TCRdb table keeps only in-frame clones and is missing some. The sample shows under 30,000 clones, none of them appearing just once. Sequenced material: peripheral blood mononuclear cells. The receptor source for this set is a person aged 18-70 years in good health.

This clone was counted at least ten times. With the read ending 3 residues before the CDR3 end, the germline J gene is used to fill in that end. In the same sample, other DNA sequences code for this CDR3. The rearrangement uses TRBV30 and TRBJ1-3; 9 nucleotides match TRBD1. J gave up 4 bases and V 4 bases, and 8 bases lay outside the gene matches. The CDR3 has 15 residues. The germline CDR1 and CDR2 sequences are GTSNPN and SVGIG (reference sequence). This CDR3 is CAWNFIGTGGNTIYF. Partial CDR3 DNA: TGTGCCTGGAATTTCATCGGGACAGGGGGAAACACC.

This clone was recorded at least ten times. The sequenced fragment ends 3 residues before the CDR3 boundary, so the rest is inferred from the germline J gene. V usage is TRBV29-1 and J usage is TRBJ1-2, with 7 bases that match TRBD1. Germline CDR1 SQVTM, CDR2 ANQGSEA. This CDR3 is 12 amino acids long. V lost 4 bases, J lost 7 bases, and 6 bases stayed unmatched. CDR3 sequence: CSVGKGAGGYTF. The sequenced part of the CDR3 DNA is TGCAGCGTTGGAAAGGGGGCCGGTGGC.

This clone showed up many times. The read halts 3 residues ahead of the CDR3 end, with the missing end drawn from the germline J gene. The chain recombines TRBV5-4 with TRBJ2-1, with TRBD2 matching 9 bases. There are 15 residues in the CDR3. The germline gives CDR1 SGHNT, CDR2 YYREEE (reference sequence). The V segment lost 4 bases and the J segment 2 bases; nucleotides outside the gene matches: 4. Incomplete CDR3 DNA: TGTGCCAGCAGCCCGGGACTAGCCGCCTACAATGAG. Amino acids: CASSPGLAAYNE. The CDR3 in full is CASSPGLAAYNEQFF.

This clone appeared a few times. The CDR3 end is not reached by the read, which stops 3 residues before it; the germline J gene fills it in. The rearrangement uses TRBV19 and TRBJ1-3; D remains unclear. CDR3 size: 14 residues. Germline CDR1 reads LNHDA; CDR2 reads SQIVND (reference sequence). Trimming shortened V by 7 bases and J by 4 bases, and 14 bases separated the two germline ends. The covered CDR3 bases are TGTGCCAGTACCAACCGGGGAGGGGGAAACACC. It codes for CASTNRGGGNT. The whole CDR3 region reads CASTNRGGGNTIYF. The full variable domain, completed using reference TRBV19 and TRBJ1-3, is DGGITQSPKYLFRKEGQNVTLSCEQNLNHDAMYWYRQDPGQGLRLIYYSQIVNDFQKGDIAEGYSVSREKKESFPLTVTSAQKNPTAFYLCASTNRGGGNTIYFGEGSWLTVV.

This clone was seen repeatedly, ten times or more. The CDR3 goes on 3 residues after the read ends, and that part is filled in from the germline J gene. This chain connects TRBV5-1 to TRBJ2-2; no firm D call. V shed 4 bases and J shed 3 bases, with 4 bases lying between them. Germline CDR1 is SGHRS and CDR2 is YFSETQ. The CDR3 consists of 12 residues. The CDR3 DNA, read in part, is TGCGCCAGCAGCACTTACACCGGGGAG. Protein sequence: CASSTYTGE. The CDR3 as a whole reads CASSTYTGELFF.

This clone was seen at least ten times. The sequence runs out 3 residues before the end of the CDR3; the remainder is reconstructed from the germline J gene. The chain links TRBV18 to TRBJ1-1, with TRBD1 identical over 9 bases. The trim removed 5 bases at V and 4 bases at J, leaving 8 bases unmatched. Germline-derived CDR1 and CDR2 are KGHSH and LQKENI. The CDR3 spans 15 residues. The CDR3 loop is CASSAQGAVGTEAFF. The covered CDR3 bases are TGTGCCAGCTCAGCACAGGGGGCGGTTGGCACTGAA.

This clone was seen repeatedly, ten times or more. The CDR3 extends 3 residues past the end of the read, so its final part is completed from the germline J gene. V usage is TRBV7-9 and J usage is TRBJ2-3; D ambiguous. The ends were cut back, 3 bases at V and 0 bases at J, with 10 bases in the middle. The CDR3 is 15 amino acids. The germline V gene has CDR1 SEHNR and CDR2 FQNEAQ (reference sequence). The part of the CDR3 DNA that was read is TGTGCCAGCAGCTTTGACACCCCTAGCACAGATACG. It yields the protein CASSFDTPSTDT. The whole CDR3 reads CASSFDTPSTDTQYF.

This clone came up a few times. The read gets to within 3 residues of the CDR3 end, and the germline J gene fills in the rest. V is TRBV13 and J is TRBJ2-3; the match to TRBD1 covers 7 bases. The CDR3 extends over 14 amino acids. The germline V gene has CDR1 PRHDT and CDR2 FYEKMQ (reference sequence). CDR3 bases read: TGTGCCAGCAGCTACCGGGACAGACAAGAGACG. Its protein is CASSYRDRQET. The whole CDR3 region reads CASSYRDRQETQYF.

This clone appeared many times. The CDR3 extends 3 residues past the end of the read, so its final part is completed from the germline J gene. The chain employs TRBV18 and TRBJ2-1; 12 bases are a match to TRBD2. The CDR3 contains 16 residues. The ends lost 4 bases at V and 8 bases at J; junction bases unmatched: 9. The germline V gene encodes CDR1 KGHSH and CDR2 LQKENI. CDR3 in amino acids: CASSLGLAGNGYEQFF. The sequenced part of the CDR3 DNA is TGTGCCAGCTCACTCGGACTAGCGGGGAATGGGTATGAG.

This clone was detected ten times or more. The read ends 3 residues early relative to the CDR3; the germline J gene fills the gap. V and J are TRBV9 and TRBJ2-1, with 12 bases matching TRBD2. The J segment lost 4 bases and the V segment lost 0 bases, leaving 8 bases of the junction unmatched. The CDR3 consists of 18 residues. Germline V gene data show CDR1 as SGDLS and CDR2 as YYNGEE. CDR3 DNA, as far as it was read: TGTGCCAGCAGCGTAGAACTAGCGGGGGGTAAATTATACAATGAG. It specifies CASSVELAGGKLYNE. The full-length CDR3 reads as CASSVELAGGKLYNEQFF. The full variable domain, rest sourced from reference TRBV9 and TRBJ2-1, is DSGVTQTPKHLITATGQRVTLRCSPRSGDLSVYWYQQSLDQGLQFLIQYYNGEERAKGNILERFSAQQFPDLHSELNLSSLELGDSALYFCASSVELAGGKLYNEQFFGPGTRLTVL.

Regarding this clone: The sequenced fragment ends 3 residues before the CDR3 boundary, so the rest is inferred from the germline J gene. This chain joins TRBV7-8 and TRBJ1-2; a possible D gene is TRBD1 (5 bases). CDR1 SGHVS and CDR2 FQNEAQ come from the germline V gene. CDR3 length equals 17 residues. The DNA read from the CDR3 is TGTGCCAGCAGCTCCCGTCCGAGACTAGCGGGGGAAGGTGAC. Translation: CASSSRPRLAGEGD. The full CDR3 sequence reads CASSSRPRLAGEGDYTF.

This clone was detected ten times or more. The observed sequence ends 3 residues before the CDR3 terminus, with the missing tail filled in from the germline J gene. This chain uses TRBV20-1 with TRBJ1-1; D unresolved. Looked up from germline, CDR1 is DFQATT and CDR2 is SNEGSKA (reference sequence). The CDR3 runs to 14 residues. V shed 4 bases and J shed 5 bases, with 17 bases lying between them. CDR3 protein: CSAIDPSSNTEAFF. The covered CDR3 bases are TGCAGTGCTATCGATCCAAGCTCGAATACTGAA.

This clone appeared many times. The read ends 3 residues before the CDR3 terminus; that terminus is restored from the germline J gene. The chain is built from TRBV18 and TRBJ1-1; 8 nucleotides line up with TRBD1. Germline-derived CDR1 and CDR2 are KGHSH and LQKENI. The CDR3 extends over 15 amino acids. J lost 4 bases, V lost 6 bases, and 10 bases had no gene match. The DNA read from the CDR3 is TGTGCCAGCTCCCCCAGGGGGCTGATGACCACTGAA. Its protein product is CASSPRGLMTTE. The whole CDR3 sequence reads CASSPRGLMTTEAFF.

At least ten counts were recorded for this clone. The read ends 3 residues early relative to the CDR3; the germline J gene fills the gap. The chain joins TRBV20-1 to TRBJ2-5, with 12 bases that match TRBD2. Per the germline V gene, CDR1 is DFQATT and CDR2 is SNEGSKA (reference sequence). There are 15 residues in the CDR3. Trimming took 7 bases from V and 3 from J; bases not matched to a gene: 9. CDR3 sequence: CSGGRTSGTKETQYF. The CDR3 DNA, read in part, is TGCAGTGGGGGGAGGACTAGCGGGACCAAAGAGACC.

This clone was found a few times. Coverage ceases 3 residues before the CDR3 finishes, and the germline J gene fills in the end. V and J are TRBV2 and TRBJ1-6; possibly TRBD1 for D (6 bases). The germline CDR1 and CDR2 sequences are SNHLY and FYNNEI. Trimming took 5 bases from V and 8 from J, leaving 13 bases between them. This CDR3 contains 14 residues. CDR3 DNA (partial): TGTGCCAGCAGTCAGACGACAGGCGATTCACCC. Translated: CASSQTTGDSP. The full CDR3 is CASSQTTGDSPLHF.